The 2 T cell receptor beta chains below come from one sample, sequenced in a study of T cells expressing NK-cell markers. No DNA is given; TCRdb re-called the 5' RACE reads and lists each CDR3 protein once. Its clone listing holds some 410,000 distinct CDR3 sequences. Sequencing input: blood T cells: a sorted CD56 or NKG2C T cell subset, CD4+ or CD8+ T cells, or bulk PBMC T cells (not recorded which). The receptors stem from a woman aged 18 to 75 in good health.

The chain recombines TRBV5-1 with TRBJ2-3; TCRdb outputs TRBD1, but without DNA this stays unchecked. This CDR3 has 15 amino acids. The germline gives CDR1 SGHRS, CDR2 YFSETQ. CDR3 sequence: CASSETGRITDTQYF.

This chain connects TRBV12-3 or TRBV12-4 to TRBJ1-4; TCRdb indicates TRBD1, and absent DNA this call remains unverified. This CDR3 is 13 amino acids long. CDR3 in amino acids: CASSSPWDEKLFF.